Sequencing of this T cell receptor (beta chain) was carried out in a study of T cell responses to AZD1222 COVID-19 vaccine. General study points: White British donors predominated, females outnumbered males, and clonal diversity was possibly underestimated. Vaccination with two AZD1222 doses was followed by a rise in Spike-specific TCR breadth and depth.

Method: immunoSEQ multiplex PCR; TCRdb's copy keeps in-frame clones and lacks some. The data show more than 95,000 clones, with about 91% seen just once and approximately 40% held by the top ten. The V segment lost 2 bases and the J segment 8 bases; nucleotides outside the gene matches: 7. CDR3 length equals 15 residues. Germline loops: CDR1 MNHEY, CDR2 SVGEGT. Turning to this clone: Its antigen remains unknown.

Sample: peripheral blood, taken 28 days after the second AZD1222 dose. The receptor's source is an adult who received the AZD1222 COVID-19 vaccine. V gene TRBV6-2 or TRBV6-3 combines with J gene TRBJ2-1; TRBD1 aligns across 9 bases. CDR3: CASSYLSQGAYEQFF. DNA of the CDR3: TGTGCCAGCAGTTACCTTTCACAGGGGGCCTATGAGCAGTTCTTC.